The 11 T cell receptor beta chains given below trace back to one sample, sequenced in a study of T-cell reconstitution after alpha-beta-depleted transplantation in children. The TCRbeta library was prepared with unique molecular identifiers. TCRdb independently ran MiXCR on the PCR reads; one entry per CDR3 protein. Of some 120,000 distinct CDR3 sequences in the sample, around a tenth were seen once. The sample consisted of PBMCs, mostly from graft donor cells, taken 180 days after TCRalphabeta/CD19-depleted stem cell transplant. Receptor source: a girl under three years old who had a stem cell transplant for combined immunodeficiency, so the T cells may come from the graft donor.

This clonotype was picked up a small number of times. This chain uses TRBV18 with TRBJ1-1; no clear D. This CDR3 has 12 residues. Trimming removed 3 bases from V and 8 bases from J, with 10 bases in between. The germline V gene encodes CDR1 KGHSH and CDR2 LQKENI. This CDR3 reads CASSPRKGEAFF. The CDR3, as DNA: TGTGCCAGCTCACCGAGGAAGGGCGAAGCTTTCTTT.

This clonotype was detected many times. The chain joins TRBV12-3 or TRBV12-4 to TRBJ2-3; 13 bases map to TRBD2. The V gene end was trimmed by 6 bases and the J gene end by 4 bases; junction bases not matched to a gene: 7. The CDR3 sequence is 16 residues long. In nucleotides, the CDR3 is TGTGCCAGCAGCCCCGGACTAGCGGGAGAGGCAGATACGCAGTATTTT. This sequence encodes CASSPGLAGEADTQYF.

This chain links TRBV5-5 with TRBJ2-2, with 9 positions matching TRBD2. The germline V gene encodes CDR1 SGHKS and CDR2 YYEKEE (reference sequence). V was clipped by 1 base and J by 2 bases; unmatched bases: 6. There are 17 residues in the CDR3. The CDR3: CASSLPAGGTNTGELFF. CDR3 DNA: TGTGCCAGCAGCTTGCCAGCGGGGGGAACCAACACCGGGGAGCTGTTTTTT.

This clonotype was observed a few times. The V call is TRBV20-1, the J call TRBJ2-7; a weak D match, TRBD1 (5 bases). Germline V gene lookup returns CDR1 DFQATT and CDR2 SNEGSKA (reference sequence). This CDR3 has 13 amino acids. V lost 4 bases and J 4 bases, leaving 14 bases between the germline ends. CDR3 sequence (DNA): TGCAGTGCTACCGGCAGGGCCGCGTACGAGCAGTACTTC. Encoded protein: CSATGRAAYEQYF.

The gene calls are TRBV24-1 and TRBJ1-2, with 8 positions matching TRBD1. Per germline, CDR1 KGHDR and CDR2 SFDVKD. With 5 bases clipped from V and 4 bases from J, the junction kept 8 bases outside the gene matches. The CDR3 length is 15 residues. DNA of the CDR3: TGTGCCACCAGTGGCCCAGGGGGCGCCGGCTATGGCTACACCTTC. This translates into CATSGPGGAGYGYTF.

This clonotype showed up just a few times. An end of the junction does not agree with germline; a read error may underlie this. This chain links TRBV10-3 with TRBJ2-5; 7 bases agree with TRBD1. In germline, CDR1 is ENHRY, CDR2 SYGVKD. This CDR3 spans 14 amino acids. The CDR3 spells CAINELGGKETQYF. DNA for the CDR3: TGTGCCATCAATGAGCTAGGGGGCAAAGAGACCCAGTACTTC.

The genes are TRBV7-2 and TRBJ2-2, with D possibly matching TRBD1 (6 bases). Per the germline V gene, CDR1 is SGHTA and CDR2 is FQGNSA. V lost 6 bases to trimming and J lost 0 bases, with 14 bases between them. The CDR3 sequence is 16 residues long. This chain's CDR3 is CASRGRRQANTGELFF. CDR3 sequence (DNA): TGTGCCAGCAGGGGAAGAAGACAGGCGAACACCGGGGAGCTGTTTTTT.

At least ten counts were recorded for this clonotype. The rearrangement links TRBV20-1 to TRBJ2-7; D call uncertain. The CDR3 loop spans 12 amino acids. Germline V CDR1 and CDR2: DFQATT, SNEGSKA (reference sequence). V lost 2 bases to trimming and J lost 7 bases, with 12 bases between them. CDR3 residues: CSARIHTREQYF. The CDR3 bases are TGCAGTGCTAGAATCCATACGAGAGAGCAGTACTTC.

This clonotype was detected many times. The J gene is TRBJ2-5, the V gene TRBV29-1, with unresolved D. Germline V gives CDR1 SQVTM, CDR2 ANQGSEA. V gave up 4 bases and J gave up 2 bases, with 5 bases separating them. CDR3 size: 11 residues. The CDR3 DNA reads as TGCAGCGTTGTGGGTCAAGAGACCCAGTACTTC. It specifies CSVVGQETQYF.

This chain uses TRBV6-2 or TRBV6-3 with TRBJ1-5; tentative D call: TRBD1 (6 bases). V was trimmed by 2 bases and J by 2 bases, leaving 16 bases between them. CDR3 size: 17 residues. Germline loops: CDR1 MNHEY, CDR2 SVGEGT. CDR3: CASSYGQGIGGNQPQHF. CDR3 nucleotides: TGTGCCAGCAGTTACGGGCAGGGGATTGGAGGCAATCAGCCCCAGCATTTT.

This rearrangement joins TRBV4-3 to TRBJ2-2; 10 nucleotides match TRBD2. The CDR3 spans 17 residues. V was pared by 1 base and J by 4 bases, with 6 bases of the junction left unmatched. From germline, CDR1 is LGHNA and CDR2 YSLEER. CDR3 coding DNA: TGCGCCAGCAGCCAAGTGATAGCGGGAGGAAGCACCGGGGAGCTGTTTTTT. It translates to CASSQVIAGGSTGELFF.